Listed below are T cell receptor beta chains from one sample, sequenced in a study of beta chain features in type 1 diabetes. Method: immunoSEQ multiplex PCR; TCRdb's copy keeps in-frame clones and lacks some. This sample has approximately 250,000 clones; roughly a quarter occur once, and the top ten carry about 0.011%. The source material was naive CD4+ T cells from blood. The receptors originated from a woman under 40 with type 1 diabetes. Each CDR3 is given with its conserved first and last residue. The D gene is left open where the match is weak. Some rows have no size entry. The others give once, few or many, or a class for an expanded clone.

abundance: few; v_gene: TRBV2; d_gene: TRBD1; j_gene: TRBJ2-2; CDR3aa: CASNRQGGPGELFF; CDR3nt: TGTGCCAGCAATCGACAGGGGGGACCCGGGGAGCTGTTTTTT
abundance: NA; v_gene: TRBV4-1; d_gene: NA; j_gene: TRBJ1-1; CDR3aa: CASSQGWGEDTEAFF; CDR3nt: TGCGCCAGCAGCCAAGGTTGGGGGGAGGACACTGAAGCTTTCTTT
abundance: NA; v_gene: TRBV28; d_gene: NA; j_gene: TRBJ2-7; CDR3aa: CASSETRDYEQYF; CDR3nt: TGTGCCAGCAGTGAGACCAGGGACTACGAGCAGTACTTC
abundance: NA; v_gene: TRBV5-4; d_gene: NA; j_gene: TRBJ2-3; CDR3aa: CASSSRGTDTQYF; CDR3nt: TGTGCCAGCAGCTCACGAGGCACAGATACGCAGTATTTT
abundance: NA; v_gene: TRBV4-1; d_gene: NA; j_gene: TRBJ1-4; CDR3aa: CASSKQTGRTKGEKLFF; CDR3nt: TGCGCCAGCAGCAAACAGACGGGCCGTACTAAGGGGGAAAAACTGTTTTTT
abundance: few; v_gene: TRBV19; d_gene: TRBD1; j_gene: TRBJ2-1; CDR3aa: CASSTPPGQGYDNEQFF; CDR3nt: TGTGCCAGTAGTACTCCACCGGGACAGGGATATGACAATGAGCAGTTCTTC
abundance: NA; v_gene: TRBV5-1; d_gene: NA; j_gene: TRBJ2-7; CDR3aa: CASSLIRESLEQYF; CDR3nt: TGCGCCAGCAGCCTTATCCGGGAGTCATTGGAGCAGTACTTC
abundance: NA; v_gene: TRBV19; d_gene: NA; j_gene: TRBJ2-7; CDR3aa: CASSGYPSSYEQYF; CDR3nt: TGTGCCAGTAGTGGTTACCCGAGCTCCTACGAGCAGTACTTC
abundance: few; v_gene: TRBV19; d_gene: NA; j_gene: TRBJ1-1; CDR3aa: CASSRGHPNTEAFF; CDR3nt: TGTGCCAGTAGTAGGGGACACCCGAACACTGAAGCTTTCTTT
abundance: NA; v_gene: TRBV7-9; d_gene: NA; j_gene: TRBJ1-2; CDR3aa: CASSLDSSNYGYTF; CDR3nt: TGTGCCAGCAGCTTAGACAGCTCTAACTATGGCTACACCTTC
abundance: once; v_gene: TRBV5-4; d_gene: TRBD1; j_gene: TRBJ2-1; CDR3aa: CASSPDRGQVSRFF; CDR3nt: TGTGCCAGCAGCCCGGACAGGGGACAGGTCTCAAGGTTCTTC
abundance: NA; v_gene: TRBV6-5; d_gene: NA; j_gene: TRBJ2-1; CDR3aa: CASSKDSFNEQFF; CDR3nt: TGTGCCAGCAGTAAGGACAGTTTCAATGAGCAGTTCTTC
abundance: few; v_gene: TRBV28; d_gene: NA; j_gene: TRBJ2-3; CDR3aa: CASSSNTDTQYF; CDR3nt: TGTGCCAGCAGTTCTAACACAGATACGCAGTATTTT
abundance: NA; v_gene: TRBV28; d_gene: TRBD2; j_gene: TRBJ2-7; CDR3aa: CASSLISSGRGEQYF; CDR3nt: TGTGCCAGCAGTTTAATCTCTAGCGGGAGAGGGGAGCAGTACTTC
abundance: few; v_gene: TRBV11-3; d_gene: NA; j_gene: TRBJ1-4; CDR3aa: CASSRSRINEKLFF; CDR3nt: TGTGCCAGCAGCCGGAGTAGGATTAATGAAAAACTGTTTTTT
abundance: few; v_gene: TRBV5-1; d_gene: TRBD1; j_gene: TRBJ2-4; CDR3aa: CASSLARDRVQYF; CDR3nt: TGCGCCAGCAGCTTGGCCCGGGACAGAGTTCAGTACTTC
abundance: NA; v_gene: TRBV7-2; d_gene: TRBD1; j_gene: TRBJ1-1; CDR3aa: CASSNGQGTTEAFF; CDR3nt: TGTGCCAGCAGCAACGGACAGGGCACCACTGAAGCTTTCTTT
abundance: NA; v_gene: TRBV11-2; d_gene: NA; j_gene: TRBJ2-3; CDR3aa: CASSLAGVDTQYF; CDR3nt: TGTGCCAGCAGCTTAGCGGGTGTTGATACGCAGTATTTT
abundance: few; v_gene: TRBV7-9; d_gene: NA; j_gene: TRBJ2-3; CDR3aa: CASSSTGSLDTQYF; CDR3nt: TGTGCCAGCAGCTCGACTGGCAGTCTAGATACGCAGTATTTT
abundance: NA; v_gene: TRBV15; d_gene: TRBD1; j_gene: TRBJ2-1; CDR3aa: CATSRDPPGTGGRNEQFF; CDR3nt: TGTGCCACCAGCAGAGATCCCCCCGGGACAGGGGGCAGGAATGAGCAGTTCTTC
abundance: few; v_gene: TRBV4-1; d_gene: TRBD2; j_gene: TRBJ2-7; CDR3aa: CASSPRGDPLTHEQYF; CDR3nt: TGCGCCAGCAGCCCACGGGGGGACCCTCTCACTCACGAGCAGTACTTC
abundance: NA; v_gene: TRBV19; d_gene: TRBD1; j_gene: TRBJ1-2; CDR3aa: CASSILQGNGYTF; CDR3nt: TGTGCCAGTAGTATCCTACAGGGGAATGGCTACACCTTC
abundance: NA; v_gene: TRBV7-9; d_gene: TRBD2; j_gene: TRBJ2-7; CDR3aa: CASSPETSDFSSYEQYF; CDR3nt: TGTGCCAGCAGCCCCGAGACTAGCGACTTCAGCTCCTACGAGCAGTACTTC
abundance: NA; v_gene: TRBV19; d_gene: TRBD1; j_gene: TRBJ2-1; CDR3aa: CASSFRTGTGLVGEQFF; CDR3nt: TGTGCCAGTAGTTTCCGTACCGGGACAGGATTGGTTGGTGAGCAGTTCTTC
abundance: NA; v_gene: TRBV6-6; d_gene: TRBD1; j_gene: TRBJ2-7; CDR3aa: CASSQGQAESYEQYF; CDR3nt: TGTGCCAGCAGCCAAGGACAGGCGGAGTCCTACGAGCAGTACTTC
abundance: NA; v_gene: TRBV30; d_gene: NA; j_gene: TRBJ2-3; CDR3aa: CAWSATDPSTQYF; CDR3nt: TGTGCCTGGAGTGCTACAGATCCTAGCACGCAGTATTTT
abundance: few; v_gene: TRBV29-1; d_gene: NA; j_gene: TRBJ1-2; CDR3aa: CSVRVIQGGYTF; CDR3nt: TGCAGCGTCCGGGTGATACAGGGAGGCTACACCTTC
abundance: NA; v_gene: TRBV29-1; d_gene: NA; j_gene: TRBJ1-1; CDR3aa: CSVNRVQNTEAFF; CDR3nt: TGCAGCGTTAACAGGGTTCAGAACACTGAAGCTTTCTTT
abundance: NA; v_gene: TRBV30; d_gene: NA; j_gene: TRBJ2-7; CDR3aa: CAWETGYEQYF; CDR3nt: TGTGCCTGGGAAACAGGTTACGAGCAGTACTTC
abundance: NA; v_gene: TRBV7-2; d_gene: NA; j_gene: TRBJ2-3; CDR3aa: CASSSLRPDTQYF; CDR3nt: TGTGCCAGCAGCTCTCTACGTCCAGATACGCAGTATTTT
abundance: NA; v_gene: TRBV7-2; d_gene: NA; j_gene: TRBJ2-1; CDR3aa: CASSLVLFNEQFF; CDR3nt: TGTGCCAGCAGCCTGGTACTATTCAATGAGCAGTTCTTC
abundance: NA; v_gene: TRBV6-5; d_gene: TRBD1; j_gene: TRBJ2-7; CDR3aa: CASSLGQGAGYEQYF; CDR3nt: TGTGCCAGCAGTCTTGGACAGGGGGCAGGGTACGAGCAGTACTTC
abundance: NA; v_gene: TRBV28; d_gene: TRBD1; j_gene: TRBJ1-1; CDR3aa: CASSFSGTGGAGLF; CDR3nt: TGTGCCAGCAGTTTTTCGGGGACAGGGGGCGCCGGACTCTTT
abundance: NA; v_gene: TRBV11-2; d_gene: NA; j_gene: TRBJ2-5; CDR3aa: CASSRRLESRETQYF; CDR3nt: TGTGCCAGCAGCCGGCGACTGGAGAGCAGAGAGACCCAGTACTTC
abundance: NA; v_gene: TRBV5-1; d_gene: NA; j_gene: TRBJ2-5; CDR3aa: CASSPGSQETQYF; CDR3nt: TGCGCCAGCAGCCCCGGGAGTCAAGAGACCCAGTACTTC
abundance: NA; v_gene: TRBV9; d_gene: TRBD2; j_gene: TRBJ2-1; CDR3aa: CASSVAGTSGSSEQFF; CDR3nt: TGTGCCAGCAGCGTAGCCGGGACTAGCGGGAGCAGCGAGCAGTTCTTC
abundance: NA; v_gene: TRBV10-3; d_gene: NA; j_gene: TRBJ1-5; CDR3aa: CAISEQGANQPQHF; CDR3nt: TGTGCCATCAGTGAGCAGGGCGCCAATCAGCCCCAGCATTTT
abundance: few; v_gene: TRBV9; d_gene: TRBD2; j_gene: TRBJ2-3; CDR3aa: CASSVASGRALDTQYF; CDR3nt: TGTGCCAGCAGCGTTGCTAGCGGGAGGGCGTTGGATACGCAGTATTTT
abundance: NA; v_gene: TRBV29-1; d_gene: TRBD2; j_gene: TRBJ2-1; CDR3aa: CSGELAGGGSSYNEQFF; CDR3nt: TGCAGCGGCGAACTAGCGGGAGGTGGGAGCTCCTACAATGAGCAGTTCTTC
abundance: few; v_gene: TRBV7-2; d_gene: NA; j_gene: TRBJ2-3; CDR3aa: CASSPTRDDTQYF; CDR3nt: TGTGCCAGCAGCCCAACTAGGGATGATACGCAGTATTTT
abundance: NA; v_gene: TRBV5-6; d_gene: TRBD2; j_gene: TRBJ2-7; CDR3aa: CASSQGLAASYEQYF; CDR3nt: TGTGCCAGCAGCCAGGGACTAGCGGCATCCTACGAGCAGTACTTC